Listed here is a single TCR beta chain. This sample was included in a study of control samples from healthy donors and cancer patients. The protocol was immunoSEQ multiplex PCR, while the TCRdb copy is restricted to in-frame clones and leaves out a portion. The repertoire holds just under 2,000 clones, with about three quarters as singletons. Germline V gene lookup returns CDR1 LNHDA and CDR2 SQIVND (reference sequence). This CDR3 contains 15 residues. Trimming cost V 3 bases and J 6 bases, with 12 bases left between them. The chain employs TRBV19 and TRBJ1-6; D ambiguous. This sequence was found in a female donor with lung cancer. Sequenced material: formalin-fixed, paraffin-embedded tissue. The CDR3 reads CASSIDGNLNSPLHF. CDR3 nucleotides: TGTGCCAGTAGTATCGACGGGAACCTTAATTCACCCCTCCACTTT.